This TCR beta chain was found in a study of T cell repertoires in cytomegalovirus infection. Study information: Indicated by public TCR beta signatures were CMV infection and matching HLA type. Study-wide findings and caveats: In two of eight donors, the top clonotype was HLA-C-restricted CMV-specific.

A word on this clonotype: The antigen is not known. Mismatch with germline at one junction end may stem from a read error.

TCRdb reanalysed the reads using MiXCR and keeps one entry per CDR3 protein. The table has 250,000 to 300,000 distinct CDR3 sequences, 12% to 15% seen once. This TCR derives from a human donor in good health (CMV status not recorded). Some clones in this sample may be carry-over from other donors' samples. The specimen was PBMCs.

As DNA, the CDR3 is TGTGCCAGCATTAATGAAAAACTGTCTTTT. It codes for CASINEKLSF. The rearrangement links TRBV2 to TRBJ1-4; D is unresolved. The germline gives CDR1 SNHLY, CDR2 FYNNEI. The CDR3 spans 10 residues.